This T cell receptor (beta chain) was sequenced for a study of T cells after somatic rescue of genetic block. Assay used: immunoSEQ multiplex PCR; TCRdb lists only in-frame clones, some missing. Of 13,000 or so clones listed, 65% to 85% are singletons. Germline assignment: CDR1 MNHNY and CDR2 SVGAGI (reference sequence). This CDR3 has 15 amino acids. With V trimmed by 5 bases and J by 4 bases, 10 bases remained unmatched. The V call is TRBV6-6, the J call TRBJ1-2; 7 bases are a match to TRBD1. The TCR comes from a boy aged 5-17 years. Sequenced sample: peripheral blood mononuclear cells (PBMCs). In DNA, the CDR3 is TGTGCCAGCAGTCCCATGGGGACAGACTTCTATGGCTACACCTTC. It encodes CASSPMGTDFYGYTF.